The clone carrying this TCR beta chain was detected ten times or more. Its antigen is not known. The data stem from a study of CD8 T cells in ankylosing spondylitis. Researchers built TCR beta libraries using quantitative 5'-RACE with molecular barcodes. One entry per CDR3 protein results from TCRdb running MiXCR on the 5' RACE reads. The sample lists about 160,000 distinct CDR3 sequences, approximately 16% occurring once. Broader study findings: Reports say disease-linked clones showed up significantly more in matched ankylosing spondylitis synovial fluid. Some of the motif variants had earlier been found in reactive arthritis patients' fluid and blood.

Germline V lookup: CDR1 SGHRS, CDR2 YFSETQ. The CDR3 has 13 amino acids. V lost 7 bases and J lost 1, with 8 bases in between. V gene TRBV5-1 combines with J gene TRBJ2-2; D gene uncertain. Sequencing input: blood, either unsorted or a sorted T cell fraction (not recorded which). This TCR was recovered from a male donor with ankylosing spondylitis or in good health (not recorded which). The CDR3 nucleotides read TGCGCCAGCTCTCAGTTGAACACCGGGGAGCTGTTTTTT. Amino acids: CASSQLNTGELFF.